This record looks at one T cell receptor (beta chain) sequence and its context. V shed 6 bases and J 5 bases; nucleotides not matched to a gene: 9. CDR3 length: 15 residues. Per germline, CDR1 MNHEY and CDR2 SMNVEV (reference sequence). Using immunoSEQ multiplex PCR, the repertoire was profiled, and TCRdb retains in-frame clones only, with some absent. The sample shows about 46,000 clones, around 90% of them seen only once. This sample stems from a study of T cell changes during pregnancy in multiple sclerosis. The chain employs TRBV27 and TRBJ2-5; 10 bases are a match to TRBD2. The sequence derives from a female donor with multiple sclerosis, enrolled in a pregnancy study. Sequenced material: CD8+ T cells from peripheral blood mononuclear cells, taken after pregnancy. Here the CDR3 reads CASRRALAGAETQYF. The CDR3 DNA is TGTGCCAGCAGACGGGCGCTAGCGGGAGCTGAGACCCAGTACTTC.